This TCR beta chain comes out of a study of OX40 agonist ivuxolimab in advanced cancers. About the full investigation: Ivuxolimab was an agonistic, fully human IgG2 monoclonal antibody directed against OX40 (CD134), a costimulatory receptor. Intravenous ivuxolimab was administered to patients every 2 weeks at six dose levels: 0.01, 0.1, 0.3, 1.5, 3 and 10 mg/kg. The dose-escalation cohort was over 70% male with a mean age of about 65 years, ranging from about 23 to 85. Among the 50 to 55 dose-escalation patients, around 20 had hepatocellular carcinoma, approximately 15 melanoma, 9 renal cell carcinoma and 9 head and neck cancer. Patients were allowed to have had prior anti-PD-1, anti-PD-L1 or anti-CTLA-4 therapy, and 30% to 40% of the dose-escalation patients had been treated with checkpoint inhibitors. Partial responses occurred in three dose-escalation patients, of whom one had hepatocellular carcinoma and two had cutaneous melanoma. The point of sequencing TCRbeta in the periphery was to test whether ivuxolimab changed TCR sequence diversity and drove clonal T-cell expansion. The monotherapy dose-escalation portion (N of about 52 patients) of the phase I ivuxolimab trial is reported in the paper.

In the case of this clone: Its binding antigen is unknown. A junction end diverges from the germline sequence, so it may reflect a read error. Within the sample, other DNA sequences also encode this same CDR3.

The trial excluded patients who had a history of autoimmune disease or who were on systemic immunosuppression. Peripheral blood for TCR sequencing was collected from all dose cohorts at baseline, on cycle 4 day 1, and on cycle 7 day 1. Samples came from an open-label, multicenter, first-in-human phase I dose-escalation trial of ivuxolimab. Adults with locally advanced or metastatic melanoma, renal cell carcinoma, hepatocellular carcinoma or head and neck squamous cell carcinoma were enrolled in the trial. CD4+ and CD8+ T cells were sorted separately from peripheral blood before TCR sequencing. For sequencing of the TCRbeta CDR3 region, genomic DNA was extracted from the sorted cells. The immunoSEQ Assay was used for sequencing of TCRbeta CDR3 regions. Here the immuneACCESS table is served through TCRdb, limited to in-frame sequences with V and J called. Missing clones are a known gap in these copies; in checked studies unresolved V genes cover under half, and the rest lacks a known reason. This sample lists just under 85,000 clones; around 85% were detected once. The top ten clonotypes cover about 7% of the sample.

From a lookup of the germline V gene, CDR1 and CDR2 are SGHNT and YENEEA. Measured from the cysteine to the phenylalanine, the CDR3 is 12 residues long. The entry retains the CDR3 DNA only, 36 bases that are in frame from base 1. Study-wide findings and limitations: At doses of 0.1 to 3.0 mg/kg, clonal expansion of both CD4+ and CD8+ T cells in blood was seen between baseline and week 6. Low levels of normalized T-cell clonal expansion were also seen in some nonresponding patients. After ivuxolimab, CD8+ T cells had more expanded clones than CD4+ T cells on average. The antigen specificity of the clonally expanded peripheral T cells was not determined. In partial responders in the 0.1-3.0 mg/kg groups, normalized peripheral clonal expansion was found to be among the lowest, especially among CD8+ T cells.

The rearranged chain carries TRBV11-3 and TRBJ1-6; TRBD1 is perhaps the D gene, given 6 matching bases. The receptor comes from an adult with an advanced solid tumor such as melanoma, head and neck, liver or kidney cancer. Source: CD4+ or CD8+ T cells sorted from blood, taken in a trial of the OX40 agonist ivuxolimab. The bases are TGTGCCAGCAGTCAGGGGCGTTCACCCCTCCACTTC. This yields the protein CASSQGRSPLHF.